This entry describes one TCR beta chain. No antigen is known for it. No much larger clonotype is one base removed from it; base qualities were not supplied. This sample was included in a study of cytomegalovirus exposure and HLA in healthy donors (dated by TCRdb to about 2017). Regarding the complete study: According to a later analysis, one platform produced both the roughly 120 validation repertoires and the roughly 640 repertoires of the first cohort. The study was designed to test whether signatures of past pathogen exposure could be identified by cataloging public T cell receptors. A separate validation cohort of 100 to 150 different subjects was used in addition to the 666-subject first cohort. High-throughput TCR immunosequencing, statistical association of individual TCRs with disease status, and machine learning were combined to predict cytomegalovirus infection status. Broad study findings and their caveats: It was suggested by the authors that the approach could potentially be generalized to other disease states and immunological phenotypes. The study gave a list of about 160 TCR beta chains associated with cytomegalovirus. In both the original and validation cohorts, the classifier was reported to diagnose cytomegalovirus status with high specificity and sensitivity. In vitro tests confirmed that a few of the cytomegalovirus-associated TCR beta chains recognize cytomegalovirus antigens. A later analysis had no HLA typing for the validation cohort, so co-occurrence there was scored across all 120 repertoires. Across donors, most TCR sequences were observed very rarely, whereas some public TCRs were present in many individuals. Subsequent analysis determined that TCRs grouped into clusters in the first cohort also showed a tendency toward co-occurrence across the roughly 120 validation repertoires, and 90% to 95% of cluster scores exceeded 0.

The donors were included in the validation cohort of 100 to 150 subjects, a group kept apart from the roughly 670-subject first cohort. Libraries were constructed by the immunoSEQ multiplex PCR assay. From the authors' description of their analysis: A statistical classification framework was built for diagnosing cytomegalovirus status from the catalog of TCR beta chain sequences. TCRdb stores this immuneACCESS table with in-frame sequences only. Part of the clones is absent; in the studies checked, under half of the shortfall reflects unresolved V genes, and no reason is known for the rest. From that table come the V and J calls and clone size; the DNA was used to work out D and trimming. Present in this sample are some 350,000 clones, about 90% of which were seen just once. Over 1% of the sample comes from the top ten. V and J are trimmed by 5 bases and 4 bases, and the gene matches miss 16 bases of the junction. Via the germline V gene (reference sequence), CDR1 is MNHEY and CDR2 SMNVEV. The CDR3 spans 19 residues, from the cysteine through the phenylalanine. Only the CDR3 portion is preserved as DNA: 57 bases, with reading frame beginning at the first base.

This TCR was recovered from a woman aged 25-40 years in good health and CMV-seropositive. The V gene is TRBV27 and the J gene is TRBJ2-7, with TRBD2 matching 14 junction bases. Material: PBMCs. CDR3 sequence: CASSLTPPGLAGVRYEQYF. The nucleotides are TGTGCCAGCAGTCTAACCCCGCCGGGACTAGCGGGAGTAAGGTACGAGCAGTACTTC.